The rows below give T cell receptor beta chains drawn from one sample of a study of siplizumab effects on memory and regulatory T cells. TCRdb's table, derived via immunoSEQ multiplex PCR, lists solely in-frame clones and lacks some. The data contain about 110,000 clones, roughly 92% of them singletons. Specimen: CD4+ T cells sorted from blood. The receptors were sampled from a human donor in good health. Both conserved end residues are part of each CDR3. D genes are given only for firm matches. Some rows have no size entry. The others give once, few or many, or a class for an expanded clone.

v_gene	abundance	d_gene	j_gene	CDR3nt	CDR3aa
TRBV11-2	once	TRBD2	TRBJ2-7	TGTGCCAGCAGCTTAGTCTTGCGGGAGCCCGAGCAGTACTTC	CASSLVLREPEQYF
TRBV30	once	-	TRBJ1-5	TGTGCCTGGAGTGTATCACAAATTAATCAGCCCCAGCATTTT	CAWSVSQINQPQHF
TRBV5-6	-	-	TRBJ1-1	-	CASRVGPGTEAFF
TRBV19	-	TRBD1	TRBJ1-1	TGTGCCAGTACCCTAACAGGGGGATTGAATACTGAAGCTTTCTTT	CASTLTGGLNTEAFF
TRBV21-1	-	-	TRBJ1-1	TGTGCCAGCAGCAAAGATCTCGGTCACAGGAACACTGAAGCTTTCTTT	CASSKDLGHRNTEAFF
TRBV29-1	once	TRBD2	TRBJ2-1	TGCAGCGTTGGTCTAGCGGGCAATGAGCAGTTCTTC	CSVGLAGNEQFF
TRBV5-1	-	-	TRBJ2-1	TGCGCCAGCAGCAAATGGGGGGGCCCGAGCTCCTACAATGAGCAGTTCTTC	CASSKWGGPSSYNEQFF
TRBV25-1	-	-	TRBJ2-1	TGTGCCAGCAGTGTACAGGGTACCTCCTACAATGAGCAGTTCTTC	CASSVQGTSYNEQFF
TRBV7-9	-	-	TRBJ1-6	TGTGCCAGCAGCTTAAACGGAGATTCACCCCTCCACTTT	CASSLNGDSPLHF
TRBV5-4	-	TRBD2	TRBJ2-2	TGTGCCAGCAGCTCCCGGGAGGGGGCGAACACCGGGGAGCTGTTTTTT	CASSSREGANTGELFF
TRBV6-5	-	-	TRBJ1-2	TGTGCCAGCAGTGAACTGTCAGGAAGTCTTGGCTACACCTTC	CASSELSGSLGYTF
TRBV5-5	-	-	TRBJ1-1	TGTGCCAGCTCCTGGAGCAGACAGCCGAACACTGAAGCTTTCTTT	CASSWSRQPNTEAFF
TRBV9	-	TRBD1	TRBJ1-2	TGTGCCAGCAGCGTAGGGTTGGAGGGGGCGAAGATATTGGGCTACACCTTC	CASSVGLEGAKILGYTF
TRBV6-1	-	-	TRBJ1-2	TGTGCCAGCAGTTCCTCCGACAGAAACTATGGCTACACCTTC	CASSSSDRNYGYTF
TRBV19	-	TRBD1	TRBJ1-2	TGTGCCAGTAGTATCGGGGGACAGGTACTACGTGGCTACACCTTC	CASSIGGQVLRGYTF